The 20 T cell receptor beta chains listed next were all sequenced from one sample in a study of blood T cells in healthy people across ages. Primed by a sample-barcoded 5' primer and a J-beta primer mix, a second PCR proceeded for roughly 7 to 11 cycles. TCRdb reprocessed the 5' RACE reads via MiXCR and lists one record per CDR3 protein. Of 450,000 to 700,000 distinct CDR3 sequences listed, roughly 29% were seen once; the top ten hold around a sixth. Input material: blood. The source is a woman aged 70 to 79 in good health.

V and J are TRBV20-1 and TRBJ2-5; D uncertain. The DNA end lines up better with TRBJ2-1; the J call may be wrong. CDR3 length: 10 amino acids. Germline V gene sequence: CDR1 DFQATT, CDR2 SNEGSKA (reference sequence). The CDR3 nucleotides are TGCAGTGCTAGTAGGAATGAGCAGTTCTTC. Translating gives CSASRNEQFF.

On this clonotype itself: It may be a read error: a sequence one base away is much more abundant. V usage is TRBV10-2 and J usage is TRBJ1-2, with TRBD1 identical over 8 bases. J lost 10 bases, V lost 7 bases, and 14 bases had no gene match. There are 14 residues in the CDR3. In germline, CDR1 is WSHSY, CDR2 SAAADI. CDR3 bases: TGCGCCAGCACTTTTGACAGGGGCCATCGAGCCTACACCTTC. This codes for CASTFDRGHRAYTF.

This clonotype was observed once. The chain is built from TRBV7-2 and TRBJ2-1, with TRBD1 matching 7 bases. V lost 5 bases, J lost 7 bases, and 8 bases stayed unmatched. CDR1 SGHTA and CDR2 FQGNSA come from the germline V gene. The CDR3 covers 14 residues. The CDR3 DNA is TGTGCCAGCAGCCGACAGGGTGTAGGAAATGAGCAGTTCTTC. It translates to CASSRQGVGNEQFF.

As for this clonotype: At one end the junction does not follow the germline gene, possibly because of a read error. The CDR3 bases are TGTGCCAGCAGCCAAGGGGGGACTTGGGTATTTGAGCTGTTCTTC. Translation gives CASSQGGTWVFELFF. The chain couples TRBV14 to TRBJ2-1; D might be TRBD2 (6 bases). The CDR3 consists of 15 residues. Germline V CDR1 and CDR2: SGHDN, FVKESK.

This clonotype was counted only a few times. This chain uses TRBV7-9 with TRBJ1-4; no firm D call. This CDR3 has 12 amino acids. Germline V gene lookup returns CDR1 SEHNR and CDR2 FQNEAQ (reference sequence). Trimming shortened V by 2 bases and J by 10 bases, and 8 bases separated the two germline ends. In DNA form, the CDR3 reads TGTGCCAGCAGCTTATCGTCGGGAAAACTGTTTTTT. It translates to CASSLSSGKLFF.

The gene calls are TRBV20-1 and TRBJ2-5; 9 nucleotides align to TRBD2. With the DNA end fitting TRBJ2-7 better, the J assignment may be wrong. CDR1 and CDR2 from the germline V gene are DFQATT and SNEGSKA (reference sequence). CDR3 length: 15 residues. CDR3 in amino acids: CSAGLAVDSGCEQYF. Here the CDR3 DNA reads TGCAGTGCGGGACTAGCAGTGGATAGTGGATGCGAGCAGTACTTC.

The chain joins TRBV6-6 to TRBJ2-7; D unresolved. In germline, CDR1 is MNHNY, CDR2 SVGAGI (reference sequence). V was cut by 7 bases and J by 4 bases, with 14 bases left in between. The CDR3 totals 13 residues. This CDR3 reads CASIKAGTYEQYF. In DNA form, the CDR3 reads TGTGCCAGCATAAAGGCAGGTACATACGAGCAGTACTTC.

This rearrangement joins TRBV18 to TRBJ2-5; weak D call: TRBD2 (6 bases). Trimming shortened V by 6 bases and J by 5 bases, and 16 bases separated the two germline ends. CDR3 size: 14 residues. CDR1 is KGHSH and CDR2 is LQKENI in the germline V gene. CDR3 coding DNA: TGTGCCAGCTCCCCGGCGGGACCGGTGGAGACCCAGTACTTC. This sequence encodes CASSPAGPVETQYF. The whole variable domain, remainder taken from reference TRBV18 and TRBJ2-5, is NAGVMQNPRHLVRRRGQEARLRCSPMKGHSHVYWYRQLPEEGLKFMVYLQKENIIDESGMPKERFSAEFPKEGPSILRIQQVVRGDSAAYFCASSPAGPVETQYFGPGTRLLVL.

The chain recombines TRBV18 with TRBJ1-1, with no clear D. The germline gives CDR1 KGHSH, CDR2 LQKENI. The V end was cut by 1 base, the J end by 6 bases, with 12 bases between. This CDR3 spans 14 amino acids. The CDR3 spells CASSPLDNRAEAFF. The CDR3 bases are TGTGCCAGCTCACCACTTGATAATAGGGCTGAAGCTTTCTTT.

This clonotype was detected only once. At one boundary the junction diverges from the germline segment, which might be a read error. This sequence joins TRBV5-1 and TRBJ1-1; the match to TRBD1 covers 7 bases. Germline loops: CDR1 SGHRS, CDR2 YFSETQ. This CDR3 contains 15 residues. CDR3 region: CASSFGGTENTEALF. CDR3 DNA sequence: TGCGCCAGCAGCTTCGGCGGGACAGAGAACACTGAAGCTCTCTTT.

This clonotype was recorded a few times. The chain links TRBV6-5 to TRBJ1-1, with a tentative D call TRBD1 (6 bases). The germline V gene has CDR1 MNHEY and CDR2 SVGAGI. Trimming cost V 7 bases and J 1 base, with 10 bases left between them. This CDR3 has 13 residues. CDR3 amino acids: CASKRGANTEAFF. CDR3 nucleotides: TGTGCCAGCAAACGGGGGGCGAACACTGAAGCTTTCTTT.

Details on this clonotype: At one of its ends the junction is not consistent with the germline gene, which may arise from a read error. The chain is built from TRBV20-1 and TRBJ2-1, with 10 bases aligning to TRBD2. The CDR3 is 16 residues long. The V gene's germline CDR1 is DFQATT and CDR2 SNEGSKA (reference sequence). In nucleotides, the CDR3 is TGTAGTGCCCCCACGCCCGGGACTAGCGCCTACAATGAGCAGTTCTTC. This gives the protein CSAPTPGTSAYNEQFF.

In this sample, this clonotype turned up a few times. The CDR3 spells CSVELGKETQYF. As DNA, the CDR3 is TGCAGCGTTGAATTGGGAAAAGAGACCCAGTACTTC. The rearrangement uses TRBV29-1 and TRBJ2-5; no definite D call. The length of the CDR3 is 12 residues. The V and J ends lost 2 bases and 3 bases respectively, with 7 bases between them. Germline V gene data show CDR1 as SQVTM and CDR2 as ANQGSEA. The full variable domain, its missing parts supplied by reference TRBV29-1 and TRBJ2-5, is SAVISQKPSRDICQRGTSLTIQCQVDSQVTMMFWYRQQPGQSLTLIATANQGSEATYESGFVIDKFPISRPNLTFSTLTVSNMSPEDSSIYLCSVELGKETQYFGPGTRLLVL.

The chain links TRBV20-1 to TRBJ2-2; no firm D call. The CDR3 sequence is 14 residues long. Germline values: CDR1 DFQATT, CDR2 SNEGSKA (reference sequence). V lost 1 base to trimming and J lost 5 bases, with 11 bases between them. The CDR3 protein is CSARGVGWTGELFF. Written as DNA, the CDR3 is TGCAGTGCTAGAGGGGTGGGGTGGACCGGGGAGCTGTTTTTT.

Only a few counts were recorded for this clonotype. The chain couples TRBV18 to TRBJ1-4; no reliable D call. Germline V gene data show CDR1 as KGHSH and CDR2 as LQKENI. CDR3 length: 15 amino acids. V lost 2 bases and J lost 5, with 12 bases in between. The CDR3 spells CASSPFSPTNEKLFF. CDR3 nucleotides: TGTGCCAGCTCACCATTTTCACCGACGAATGAAAAACTGTTTTTT.

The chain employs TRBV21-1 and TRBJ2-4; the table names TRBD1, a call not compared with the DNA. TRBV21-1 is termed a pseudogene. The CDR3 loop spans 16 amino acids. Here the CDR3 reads CASNSGQVLAKNIQYF. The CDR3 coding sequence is TGTGCCAGCAATTCGGGACAGGTACTAGCCAAAAACATTCAGTACTTC.

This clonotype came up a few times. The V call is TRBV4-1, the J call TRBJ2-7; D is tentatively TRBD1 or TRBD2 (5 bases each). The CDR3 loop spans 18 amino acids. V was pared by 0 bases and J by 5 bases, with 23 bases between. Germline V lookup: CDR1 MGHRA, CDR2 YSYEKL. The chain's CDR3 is CASSQDRGVPGWTHEQYF. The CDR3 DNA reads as TGCGCCAGCAGCCAAGATCGAGGGGTACCAGGGTGGACCCACGAGCAGTACTTC.

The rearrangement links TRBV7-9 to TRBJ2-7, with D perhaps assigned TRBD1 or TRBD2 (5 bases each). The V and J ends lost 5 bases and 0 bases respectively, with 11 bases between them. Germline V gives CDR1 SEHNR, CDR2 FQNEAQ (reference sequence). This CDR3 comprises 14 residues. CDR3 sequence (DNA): TGTGCCAGCAGCGCCGGGGCGAGCTCCTACGAGCAGTACTTC. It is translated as CASSAGASSYEQYF. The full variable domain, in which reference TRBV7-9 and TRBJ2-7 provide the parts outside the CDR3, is DTGVSQNPRHKITKRGQNVTFRCDPISEHNRLYWYRQTLGQGPEFLTYFQNEAQLEKSRLLSDRFSAERPKGSFSTLEIQRTEQGDSAMYLCASSAGASSYEQYFGPGTRLTVT.

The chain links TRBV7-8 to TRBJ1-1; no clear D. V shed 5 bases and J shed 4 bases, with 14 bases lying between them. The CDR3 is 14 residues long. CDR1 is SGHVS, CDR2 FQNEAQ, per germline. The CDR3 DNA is TGTGCCAGCAGCCCCCGGACCGCGGGCACTGAAGCTTTCTTT. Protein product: CASSPRTAGTEAFF.

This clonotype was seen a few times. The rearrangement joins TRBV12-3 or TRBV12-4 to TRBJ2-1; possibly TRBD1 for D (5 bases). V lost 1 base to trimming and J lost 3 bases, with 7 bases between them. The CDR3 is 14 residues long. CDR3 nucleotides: TGTGCCAGCAGTTTAGTAGGGGACTACAATGAGCAGTTCTTC. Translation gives CASSLVGDYNEQFF.